This TCR beta chain was observed in a study of shared clonotypes between healthy human individuals. Across the study: The study used three CD4 naive, three CD4 memory, two CD8 naive and one CD8 memory plate per donor.

Positive CCR7 selection of CD45RO-negative cells yielded the naive CD8 cells, and terminally differentiated effector memory CD45RA+ cells were excluded. The donors, all of them Caucasian adults, lived in Nashville, Tennessee. Germline CDR1 and CDR2: ENHRY and SYGVKD. The CDR3 has 11 residues. V was pared by 2 bases and J by 7 bases, with 5 bases between. Measured with immunoSEQ multiplex PCR; TCRdb has only the in-frame clones, and not every one. Of over 2 million clones listed, about 94% are singletons. Of note for this clone: The target antigen is unknown.

Whole-study findings and limits: Clonotypes shared by all four donors outscored non-shared clonotypes in generation probability. The study sampled only blood, and tissue repertoires likely differ.

The chain is built from TRBV10-3 and TRBJ1-2; D not resolved. Sequencing used naive CD8+ T cells sorted from blood. This clonotype originated in a man younger than 35 in good health. The DNA of the CDR3 is TGTGCCATCAGTGAGGGGAGTGGCTACACCTTC. Translation: CAISEGSGYTF.